This T cell receptor (beta chain) was sequenced in a study of cytomegalovirus exposure and HLA in healthy donors. The PCR made use of 60 Vbeta and 13 Jbeta primers. The protocol was immunoSEQ multiplex PCR, while the TCRdb copy is restricted to in-frame clones and leaves out a portion. The top ten clones hold 0.95% to 1.5% of a sample with about 140,000 clones, around 75% of them seen once. The V gene's germline CDR1 is MNHNY and CDR2 SVGAGI (reference sequence). The CDR3 extends over 16 amino acids. After removal of 0 bases from V and 2 bases from J, the junction contained 6 bases not matched to a gene.

The sequenced sample was PBMCs. The V call is TRBV6-6, the J call TRBJ1-2; 7 bases are shared with TRBD1. The receptor was derived from a female donor in good health and CMV-seronegative. Here the CDR3 DNA reads TGTGCCAGCAGTTACTCCCTAACAGGGGCGAACTATGGCTACACCTTC. Residues: CASSYSLTGANYGYTF.